Below, 18 T cell receptor beta chains from the same sample are listed, as sequenced in a study of blood T cell repertoires in COVID-19. Repertoires were generated with immunoSEQ multiplex PCR, while TCRdb's copy carries only in-frame clones and drops some. The table shows 150,000 to 200,000 clones, with roughly 87% occurring only once. The sequencing input was peripheral blood. Receptors originate from a human donor in a cohort sampled during active COVID-19.

The V and J genes are TRBV6-1 and TRBJ1-3; no clear D gene. CDR3 size: 14 residues. Deletions cut 2 bases from V and 4 bases from J, with 9 bases between. Looked up from germline, CDR1 is MNHNS and CDR2 is SASEGT. CDR3: CASSERGIGNTIYF. The CDR3 DNA reads as TGTGCCAGCAGTGAACGAGGGATCGGAAACACCATATATTTT.

This chain joins TRBV30 and TRBJ2-7, with a possible D match to TRBD1 (6 bases). Trimming shortened V by 4 bases and J by 1 base, and 14 bases separated the two germline ends. From germline, CDR1 is GTSNPN and CDR2 SVGIG (reference sequence). This CDR3 comprises 14 residues. The CDR3 sequence is CAWKPRGLSYEQYF. CDR3 DNA sequence: TGTGCCTGGAAACCAAGGGGGTTGTCCTACGAGCAGTACTTC.

The J gene is TRBJ2-5, the V gene TRBV5-4, with D possibly TRBD2 on 7 matching bases. Trimming cost V 4 bases and J 5 bases, with 18 bases left between them. The CDR3 runs to 15 residues. Germline V gene sequence: CDR1 SGHNT, CDR2 YYREEE (reference sequence). The CDR3 DNA sequence: TGTGCCAGCAGCCTCCCTCGGGGCGGGGGCGAGACCCAGTACTTC. Translating gives CASSLPRGGGETQYF.

This chain joins TRBV7-8 and TRBJ1-3; D is perhaps TRBD1 (5 bases). The CDR3 sequence is 14 residues long. Germline assignment: CDR1 SGHVS and CDR2 FQNEAQ. The V end lost 5 bases, the J end lost 4 bases, and 12 bases lay between the germline ends. The CDR3 DNA reads as TGTGCCAGCAGCCCAGACGGGGGAGGAAACACCATATATTTT. This translates into CASSPDGGGNTIYF.

This chain links TRBV7-3 with TRBJ2-1, with D tentatively TRBD2 (5 bases). CDR3 length equals 13 residues. CDR1 and CDR2 (germline): SGHTA, FQGTGA. V was shortened by 6 bases and J by 5 bases, with 11 bases between the two germline ends. The DNA of the CDR3 is TGTGCCAGCAGACGCGGGCCTCACAATGAGCAGTTCTTC. Residues: CASRRGPHNEQFF.

This clone was observed a handful of times. CDR3 nucleotides: TGTGCCAGCAGTTCTCTGGCTATAGGGAGGACTCAGCCCCAGCATTTT. Encoded protein: CASSSLAIGRTQPQHF. The V call is TRBV28, the J call TRBJ1-5; no clear D. The germline V and J ends were trimmed by 4 bases and 6 bases, with 19 bases remaining between them. The CDR3 extends over 16 amino acids. Germline V gene lookup returns CDR1 MDHEN and CDR2 SYDVKM.

The gene calls are TRBV11-3 and TRBJ1-4; D might be TRBD1 (6 bases). V lost 3 bases to trimming and J lost 3 bases, with 11 bases between them. This CDR3 has 15 amino acids. Germline loops: CDR1 SGHNT, CDR2 YENEEA. CDR3 sequence: CASSFTQGPNEKLFF. CDR3 DNA: TGTGCCAGCAGCTTCACTCAGGGGCCTAATGAAAAACTGTTTTTT.

This clone has only a few counts. The genes are TRBV30 and TRBJ2-1; TRBD2 is a possible D gene (5 bases). This CDR3 comprises 13 residues. Germline-derived CDR1 and CDR2 are GTSNPN and SVGIG (reference sequence). The CDR3 sequence: CARALASYNEQFF. CDR3 nucleotide sequence: TGTGCACGGGCCCTAGCCTCCTACAATGAGCAGTTCTTC.

The V and J genes are TRBV5-1 and TRBJ2-2, with unresolved D. V lost 4 bases and J 1 base, leaving 11 bases between the germline ends. Germline loops: CDR1 SGHRS, CDR2 YFSETQ. CDR3 length: 15 amino acids. CDR3 DNA sequence: TGCGCCAGCAGCAAATCCATCGGGAACACCGGGGAGCTGTTTTTT. Encoded protein: CASSKSIGNTGELFF.

This clone is a singleton in its sample. The chain joins TRBV28 to TRBJ2-7, with a tentative D call TRBD1 (6 bases). V was clipped by 4 bases and J by 5 bases, with 12 bases between them. Looked up from germline, CDR1 is MDHEN and CDR2 is SYDVKM. The CDR3 spans 13 residues. CDR3 coding DNA: TGTGCCAGCAGTTACACAGGGCGGCACGAGCAGTACTTC. Its translation: CASSYTGRHEQYF.

The CDR3 reads CASSDTGTNEKLFF. The CDR3 DNA reads as TGTGCCAGCAGTGACACTGGAACTAATGAAAAACTGTTTTTT. The chain combines TRBV6-6 with TRBJ1-4; D uncertain. Trimming shortened V by 5 bases and J by 1 base, and 8 bases separated the two germline ends. Germline lookup yields CDR1 MNHNY and CDR2 SVGAGI (reference sequence). CDR3 size: 14 residues.

This chain links TRBV5-4 with TRBJ2-7; D is possibly TRBD2 (6 bases). Trimming left V 0 bases short and J 7 bases short, with 14 bases between. The CDR3 has 14 residues. Germline CDR1 SGHNT, CDR2 YYREEE (reference sequence). CDR3 DNA sequence: TGTGCCAGCAGCTTGGGTACGGGGGAGCGGGAGCAGTACTTC. Translated: CASSLGTGEREQYF. Full variable domain (rest looked up from reference TRBV5-4 and TRBJ2-7): ETGVTQSPTHLIKTRGQQVTLRCSSQSGHNTVSWYQQALGQGPQFIFQYYREEENGRGNFPPRFSGLQFPNYSSELNVNALELDDSALYLCASSLGTGEREQYFGPGTRLTVT.

The chain couples TRBV6-1 to TRBJ2-5; 7 nucleotides match TRBD2. V was pared by 4 bases and J by 5 bases, with 13 bases of the junction left unmatched. The CDR3 sequence is 16 residues long. In germline, CDR1 is MNHNS, CDR2 SASEGT. CDR3: CASSGNAQAGWETQYF. CDR3 sequence (DNA): TGTGCCAGCAGTGGAAACGCCCAAGCGGGGTGGGAGACCCAGTACTTC.

This clone was observed a single time. V and J are TRBV7-3 and TRBJ2-1; a possible D gene is TRBD2 (6 bases). CDR3 size: 15 residues. Looked up from germline, CDR1 is SGHTA and CDR2 is FQGTGA. V dropped 5 bases and J dropped 11 bases, with 22 bases sitting between them. The CDR3 DNA is TGTGCCAGCAGCCCCGACTCGGACGGGAGTATAAAGCAGTTCTTC. Its protein product is CASSPDSDGSIKQFF.

This clone was found once. The chain employs TRBV6-5 and TRBJ2-4, with D tentatively TRBD1 (6 bases). The CDR3 runs to 13 residues. Per the germline V gene, CDR1 is MNHEY and CDR2 is SVGAGI. Deletions cut 7 bases from V and 6 bases from J, with 13 bases between. CDR3 nucleotides: TGTGCCAGCACCAGGGGACCTCGAAACATTCAGTACTTC. Protein: CASTRGPRNIQYF.

The genes are TRBV28 and TRBJ2-5, with TRBD2 matching over 10 bases. The CDR3 totals 15 residues. The germline gives CDR1 MDHEN, CDR2 SYDVKM. Trimming cost V 5 bases and J 5 bases; bases outside gene matches: 8. CDR3 protein: CASSAVAGGGETQYF. Written as DNA, the CDR3 is TGTGCCAGCAGTGCCGTAGCGGGAGGAGGGGAGACCCAGTACTTC.

The chain combines TRBV6-1 with TRBJ2-5, with 9 bases identical to TRBD2. Germline loops: CDR1 MNHNS, CDR2 SASEGT. The CDR3 spans 18 residues. V lost 2 bases to trimming and J lost 2 bases; unmatched junction nucleotides: 12. The CDR3 spells CASSERNSGLAQQETQYF. CDR3 in DNA: TGTGCCAGCAGTGAAAGGAACTCAGGACTAGCGCAGCAAGAGACCCAGTACTTC.

This chain links TRBV10-3 with TRBJ1-2, with D hard to call. The CDR3 consists of 13 residues. V shed 2 bases and J shed 3 bases, with 7 bases lying between them. Germline V gives CDR1 ENHRY, CDR2 SYGVKD. CDR3 DNA: TGTGCCATCAGTGAGGACGGGGACTATGGCTACACCTTC. Its protein product is CAISEDGDYGYTF.